Reported below is one T cell receptor (beta chain). This sample was taken from a study of blood T cell repertoires in COVID-19. In the authors' methods: Amplification from reference gene primers served as the basis for estimated nucleated cell counts. TCRdb keeps only in-frame clones here, not all; method: immunoSEQ multiplex PCR. V and J calls plus clone size are reproduced from that table; the DNA served to infer D and trimming. Among around 200,000 clones listed, around 85% were seen once. The sample was peripheral blood. The receptor was isolated from a woman between 45 and 65 years old with acute or convalescent COVID-19.

CDR3 protein: CASLEGANYEQYF. CDR3 nucleotide sequence: TGTGCCAGCTTAGAGGGAGCTAACTACGAGCAGTACTTC. The rearrangement links TRBV6-5 to TRBJ2-7; D perhaps matches TRBD2 (5 bases). The length of the CDR3 is 13 residues. Trimming stripped 8 bases from V and 3 bases from J, with 14 bases between. CDR1 and CDR2 from the germline V gene are MNHEY and SVGAGI.